This record concerns one T cell receptor (beta chain) sequence. The sample belongs to a study of T cell responses to AZD1222 COVID-19 vaccine. TCRdb keeps only in-frame clones here, not all; method: immunoSEQ multiplex PCR. The table lists under 200,000 clones, 92% of them singletons, with 1% to 1.5% in the top ten. The CDR3 runs to 16 residues. Trimming cost V 0 bases and J 5 bases; bases outside gene matches: 8. Germline loops: CDR1 MNHEY, CDR2 SVGAGI. The genes are TRBV6-5 and TRBJ1-1, with TRBD1 matching over 8 bases. The specimen was peripheral blood, collected 28 days after the second AZD1222 dose. This receptor was taken from an adult who received the AZD1222 COVID-19 vaccine. Here the CDR3 DNA reads TGTGCCAGCAGTTACTCAAGGACAGGGATAGTAACTGAAGCTTTCTTT. This sequence encodes CASSYSRTGIVTEAFF.